A selection of T cell receptor beta chains follows, all from one sample in a study of chemoradiotherapy in HPV16-positive cancers. Using immunoSEQ multiplex PCR, the repertoire was profiled, and TCRdb retains in-frame clones only, with some absent. The sample contains approximately 12,000 clones, around 90% of which appear only once. This sample was obtained from a patient who underwent chemoradiotherapy. All receptors derive from a human donor with HPV-associated anogenital cancer. CDR3s include the opening cysteine and the closing phenylalanine or tryptophan. The D gene is left open where the match is weak. For some rows the clone size is stated as once, few or many, or as a class when expanded; others skip it.

j_call v_call clone_size d_call cdr3_length cdr3_nt cdr3_aa
TRBJ2-5 TRBV5-6 - - 14 TGTGCCAGCAGCTTGGGGACGGGCCAAGAGACCCAGTACTTC CASSLGTGQETQYF
TRBJ1-2 TRBV7-6 - - 13 TGTGCCAGCAGCTTAGACCCCAACTATGGCTACACCTTC CASSLDPNYGYTF
TRBJ1-2 TRBV7-9 - TRBD1 14 TGTGCCAGCAGCTTAGCTCAGACAGGGCGAGGCTACACCTTC CASSLAQTGRGYTF
TRBJ2-7 TRBV11-3 - - 16 TGTGCCAGCAGCCCAATCTCCGGGATTAGCTCCTACGAGCAGTACTTC CASSPISGISSYEQYF
TRBJ2-7 TRBV27 - - 14 TGTGCCAGCAGTTTGGGGGCAGGGAGTCCCGAGCAGTACTTC CASSLGAGSPEQYF
TRBJ2-5 TRBV27 - TRBD2 15 TGTGCCAGCAGACGAACCTTGACTAGCCCAGAGACCCAGTACTTC CASRRTLTSPETQYF
TRBJ2-1 TRBV4-1 - TRBD2 16 TGCGCCAGCAGACCGACAACTAGCGGGGTGGGCAATGAGCAGTTCTTC CASRPTTSGVGNEQFF
TRBJ2-7 TRBV7-2 - - 13 TGTGCCAGCAGCCAATGGACGAGTTACGAGCAGTACTTC CASSQWTSYEQYF
TRBJ1-2 TRBV5-4 - TRBD1 15 TGTGCCAGCAGCACACAGGGGGCGAAGGGCTATGGCTACACCTTC CASSTQGAKGYGYTF
TRBJ2-3 TRBV2 - - 13 TGTGCCAGCAGTGATGGTAGAGGAGATACGCAGTATTTT CASSDGRGDTQYF
TRBJ2-7 TRBV7-8 once TRBD2 15 TGTGCCAGCAGCTTAAGTAGCGGGATTATTAGCGAGCAGTACTTC CASSLSSGIISEQYF
TRBJ1-3 TRBV7-6 - TRBD1 17 TGTGCCAGCAGCTTAGGGGCAGGGGGCAGGACGGGAAACACCATATATTTT CASSLGAGGRTGNTIYF
TRBJ2-7 TRBV13 once TRBD1 15 TGTGCCAGCAGCGGCCGGGACAGGGACATATACGAGCAGTACTTC CASSGRDRDIYEQYF
TRBJ2-3 TRBV6-4 - - 15 TGTGCCAGCAGTGACTCGATAGGGAGCGCAGATACGCAGTATTTT CASSDSIGSADTQYF
TRBJ1-2 TRBV27 once - 13 TGTGCCAGCAGCCCAATCCAGGGAGGAGGCTACACCTTC CASSPIQGGGYTF
TRBJ2-7 TRBV27 - - 15 TGTGCCAGCAGTTACATCGGGACACATAACTACGAGCAGTACTTC CASSYIGTHNYEQYF
TRBJ2-5 TRBV2 once - 15 TGTGCCAGCAGTGAAGCGTGGGGACCTCAAGAGACCCAGTACTTC CASSEAWGPQETQYF
TRBJ1-1 TRBV19 - - 14 TGTGCCAGTAAGGGGGGTGGGGTGAACACTGAAGCTTTCTTT CASKGGGVNTEAFF
TRBJ2-1 TRBV25-1 once - 11 TGTGCCAGCAGTGAATACAATGAGCAGTTCTTC CASSEYNEQFF
TRBJ2-1 TRBV9 - TRBD2 15 TGTGCCAGCAGCGTAGTCGGCGGGGGGGCGGCTGAGCAGTTCTTC CASSVVGGGAAEQFF
TRBJ2-2 TRBV7-9 - TRBD1 17 TGTGCCAGCAGCGAAGGACAGGGCGGCCCGAACACCGGGGAGCTGTTTTTT CASSEGQGGPNTGELFF
TRBJ2-1 TRBV4-2 - - 15 TGTGCCAGCAGCCAAGATGTGAGTTTTTTGGATGAGCAGTTCTTC CASSQDVSFLDEQFF
TRBJ2-7 TRBV28 - - 13 TGTGCCAGCAGTTTAGTGGGAGGCTACGAGCAGTACTTC CASSLVGGYEQYF
TRBJ1-2 TRBV5-6 - - 13 TGTGCCAGCAGCTTGGTAGGGAACTATGGCTACACCTTC CASSLVGNYGYTF
TRBJ2-5 TRBV11-3 - - 18 TGTGCCAGCAGCTCCTTCGACAGGTGGAAGCCCCTAGGCGAGACCCAGTACTTC CASSSFDRWKPLGETQYF
TRBJ2-7 TRBV10-2 - - 13 TGCGCCAGCAGCTGGGGCAGAGAGTACGAGCAGTACTTC CASSWGREYEQYF
TRBJ2-1 TRBV2 - TRBD2 16 TGTGCCAGCAGTGAAGACCCCCAGCGGGAGCACAATGAGCAGTTCTTC CASSEDPQREHNEQFF
TRBJ1-6 TRBV7-2 - - 16 TGTGCCAGCATGCGTTTCCCGGGGGCCAGCAGTTCACCCCTCCACTTT CASMRFPGASSSPLHF
TRBJ2-2 TRBV11-2 - TRBD2 16 TGTGCCAGCAGCTTAAGTTGGGCGGGAGGATCCGGGGAGCTGTTTTTT CASSLSWAGGSGELFF